This is a list of T cell receptor beta chains from one sample in a study of blood T cell repertoires in COVID-19. Using immunoSEQ multiplex PCR, the repertoire was profiled, and TCRdb retains in-frame clones only, with some absent. The profile shows tens of thousands of clones, around three quarters of them singletons. The sequenced sample consisted of peripheral blood. These receptors were collected from a woman aged 80 or over with active or convalescent COVID-19. Both conserved end residues are part of each CDR3. Each record gives: V gene, D gene, J gene, clone size, CDR3 protein, CDR3 DNA. A D gene is named only where the DNA matches it firmly. Not all rows give a size; the values are once, few, many and, for expanded clones, a class.

v_call: TRBV12-3/TRBV12-4; d_call: TRBD1; j_call: TRBJ2-7; clone_size: -; cdr3_aa: CASRKTGAEQYF; cdr3_nt: TGTGCCAGCAGAAAAACAGGGGCCGAGCAGTACTTC
v_call: TRBV6-1; d_call: -; j_call: TRBJ2-7; clone_size: -; cdr3_aa: CASSEVRGGEQYF; cdr3_nt: TGTGCCAGCAGTGAAGTTAGGGGTGGAGAGCAGTACTTC
v_call: TRBV6-5; d_call: TRBD1; j_call: TRBJ1-2; clone_size: -; cdr3_aa: CASKEGQTNYGYTF; cdr3_nt: TGTGCCAGCAAAGAGGGACAGACTAACTATGGCTACACCTTC
v_call: TRBV18; d_call: TRBD2; j_call: TRBJ2-1; clone_size: once; cdr3_aa: CASSRLAGYNEQFF; cdr3_nt: TGTGCCAGCTCACGACTAGCGGGATACAATGAGCAGTTCTTC
v_call: TRBV19; d_call: -; j_call: TRBJ2-6; clone_size: few; cdr3_aa: CASKTASSGANVLTF; cdr3_nt: TGTGCCAGTAAGACAGCTTCCTCTGGGGCCAACGTCCTGACTTTC
v_call: TRBV5-4; d_call: TRBD1; j_call: TRBJ1-2; clone_size: -; cdr3_aa: CASSIPTGRGYTF; cdr3_nt: TGTGCCAGCAGCATACCGACAGGGCGAGGCTACACCTTC
v_call: TRBV13; d_call: TRBD1; j_call: TRBJ1-6; clone_size: -; cdr3_aa: CASSSPGQGGASPLHF; cdr3_nt: TGTGCCAGCAGCTCACCCGGACAGGGTGGTGCTTCACCCCTCCACTTT
v_call: TRBV6-1; d_call: TRBD2; j_call: TRBJ2-5; clone_size: once; cdr3_aa: CASSEIPGLLKETQYF; cdr3_nt: TGTGCCAGCAGTGAAATCCCGGGACTACTAAAAGAGACCCAGTACTTC
v_call: TRBV18; d_call: -; j_call: TRBJ1-1; clone_size: -; cdr3_aa: CASSFQGTRGNTEAFF; cdr3_nt: TGTGCCAGCTCATTCCAGGGGACGCGAGGGAACACTGAAGCTTTCTTT
v_call: TRBV29-1; d_call: -; j_call: TRBJ1-6; clone_size: -; cdr3_aa: CSVQGPPNNSPLHF; cdr3_nt: TGCAGCGTGCAGGGCCCCCCTAATAATTCACCCCTCCACTTT
v_call: TRBV6-5; d_call: TRBD1; j_call: TRBJ2-1; clone_size: -; cdr3_aa: CASSYSQGDNEQFF; cdr3_nt: TGTGCCAGCAGTTACTCGCAGGGGGACAATGAGCAGTTCTTC
v_call: TRBV6-6; d_call: -; j_call: TRBJ1-1; clone_size: few; cdr3_aa: CASSDPASGGTEAFF; cdr3_nt: TGTGCCAGCAGTGACCCGGCCAGCGGGGGCACTGAAGCTTTCTTT
v_call: TRBV7-2; d_call: TRBD1; j_call: TRBJ1-1; clone_size: -; cdr3_aa: CASSPWTGMNTEAFF; cdr3_nt: TGTGCCAGCAGCCCGTGGACAGGGATGAACACTGAAGCTTTCTTT
v_call: TRBV19; d_call: TRBD1; j_call: TRBJ1-1; clone_size: -; cdr3_aa: CAVRDRDTEAFF; cdr3_nt: TGTGCCGTGCGAGACAGGGACACTGAAGCTTTCTTT
v_call: TRBV6-2/TRBV6-3; d_call: TRBD2; j_call: TRBJ2-1; clone_size: -; cdr3_aa: CASSYSLGLAGGSDNEQFF; cdr3_nt: TGTGCCAGCAGTTACTCCCTGGGACTAGCGGGGGGATCTGACAATGAGCAGTTCTTC
v_call: TRBV6-5; d_call: TRBD1; j_call: TRBJ1-6; clone_size: once; cdr3_aa: CASSYDRGGYSPLHF; cdr3_nt: TGTGCCAGCAGTTACGACAGGGGCGGTTATTCACCCCTCCACTTT
v_call: TRBV6-7; d_call: -; j_call: TRBJ2-2; clone_size: once; cdr3_aa: CANVAGRNTGELFF; cdr3_nt: TGTGCCAACGTTGCGGGACGGAACACCGGGGAGCTGTTTTTT
v_call: TRBV7-9; d_call: TRBD1; j_call: TRBJ2-1; clone_size: -; cdr3_aa: CASSLQGALNEQFF; cdr3_nt: TGTGCCAGCAGCTTACAGGGGGCCCTCAATGAGCAGTTCTTC
v_call: TRBV7-9; d_call: -; j_call: TRBJ2-3; clone_size: -; cdr3_aa: CASSLFGAQGSADTQYF; cdr3_nt: TGTGCCAGCAGCTTATTCGGGGCACAGGGCTCCGCAGATACGCAGTATTTT
v_call: TRBV27; d_call: -; j_call: TRBJ1-1; clone_size: -; cdr3_aa: CASSLGGDTEAFF; cdr3_nt: TGTGCCAGCAGTCTTGGGGGGGACACTGAAGCTTTCTTT
v_call: TRBV30; d_call: -; j_call: TRBJ1-5; clone_size: once; cdr3_aa: CAWSQNGADHQPQHF; cdr3_nt: TGTGCCTGGAGCCAAAATGGGGCAGACCATCAGCCCCAGCATTTT
v_call: TRBV10-3; d_call: TRBD2; j_call: TRBJ2-1; clone_size: -; cdr3_aa: CAISPTSGGGIAAYNEQFF; cdr3_nt: TGTGCCATCAGCCCGACTAGCGGGGGGGGGATAGCGGCCTACAATGAGCAGTTCTTC
v_call: TRBV15; d_call: -; j_call: TRBJ1-1; clone_size: -; cdr3_aa: CATSRDLSGTPAFF; cdr3_nt: TGTGCCACCAGCAGAGATTTAAGTGGGACACCAGCTTTCTTT
v_call: TRBV6-5; d_call: -; j_call: TRBJ1-1; clone_size: -; cdr3_aa: CASNSGTEAFF; cdr3_nt: TGTGCCAGCAATTCAGGGACTGAAGCTTTCTTT
v_call: TRBV24-1; d_call: TRBD1; j_call: TRBJ2-3; clone_size: -; cdr3_aa: CATSDPDREMDTQYF; cdr3_nt: TGTGCCACCAGTGACCCGGACAGGGAAATGGATACGCAGTATTTT
v_call: TRBV2; d_call: -; j_call: TRBJ2-5; clone_size: once; cdr3_aa: CASSYNQETQYF; cdr3_nt: TGTGCCAGCAGCTATAACCAAGAGACCCAGTACTTC
v_call: TRBV5-4; d_call: TRBD2; j_call: TRBJ2-1; clone_size: -; cdr3_aa: CASSSSRGGPYNEQFF; cdr3_nt: TGTGCCAGCAGCTCATCGCGGGGGGGCCCCTACAATGAGCAGTTCTTC
v_call: TRBV7-9; d_call: -; j_call: TRBJ2-4; clone_size: -; cdr3_aa: CASSLGHLAKNIQYF; cdr3_nt: TGTGCCAGCAGCTTGGGGCATTTAGCCAAAAACATTCAGTACTTC
v_call: TRBV30; d_call: -; j_call: TRBJ2-1; clone_size: once; cdr3_aa: CAWSTLFPNEQFF; cdr3_nt: TGTGCCTGGAGTACTCTCTTTCCCAATGAGCAGTTCTTC
v_call: TRBV7-9; d_call: TRBD2; j_call: TRBJ2-5; clone_size: -; cdr3_aa: CASSLVWRGGSPQETQYF; cdr3_nt: TGTGCCAGCAGCTTAGTGTGGCGGGGGGGCTCCCCCCAAGAGACCCAGTACTTC
v_call: TRBV12-3/TRBV12-4; d_call: -; j_call: TRBJ1-1; clone_size: -; cdr3_aa: CASTLSGHTEAFF; cdr3_nt: TGTGCCAGCACACTCAGCGGGCACACTGAAGCTTTCTTT
v_call: TRBV2; d_call: -; j_call: TRBJ1-1; clone_size: -; cdr3_aa: CASGQMNTEAFF; cdr3_nt: TGTGCCAGCGGGCAGATGAACACTGAAGCTTTCTTT
v_call: TRBV3-1/TRBV3-2; d_call: -; j_call: TRBJ2-5; clone_size: -; cdr3_aa: CASSQEAKEGTQYF; cdr3_nt: TGTGCCAGCAGCCAAGAAGCCAAGGAGGGGACCCAGTACTTC
v_call: TRBV11-1; d_call: -; j_call: TRBJ2-5; clone_size: -; cdr3_aa: CASSGGAGETQYF; cdr3_nt: TGTGCCAGCAGCGGGGGCGCGGGAGAGACCCAGTACTTC
v_call: TRBV20-1; d_call: -; j_call: TRBJ1-2; clone_size: once; cdr3_aa: CSASLTLDSKANYGYTF; cdr3_nt: TGCAGTGCTAGTCTGACGCTCGACAGTAAAGCTAACTATGGCTACACCTTC
v_call: TRBV3-1/TRBV3-2; d_call: -; j_call: TRBJ2-3; clone_size: -; cdr3_aa: CASSQDPGGTDTQYF; cdr3_nt: TGTGCCAGCAGCCAAGACCCCGGGGGCACAGATACGCAGTATTTT
v_call: TRBV7-2; d_call: TRBD1; j_call: TRBJ2-7; clone_size: once; cdr3_aa: CASSLGAGTGAEQYF; cdr3_nt: TGTGCCAGCAGCCTAGGGGCTGGGACAGGGGCCGAGCAGTACTTC
v_call: TRBV7-2; d_call: TRBD2; j_call: TRBJ2-2; clone_size: -; cdr3_aa: CASSPGGRGDTGELFF; cdr3_nt: TGTGCCAGCAGCCCCGGGGGGCGGGGGGACACCGGGGAGCTGTTTTTT
v_call: TRBV5-4; d_call: -; j_call: TRBJ2-3; clone_size: few; cdr3_aa: CASSINTDTQYF; cdr3_nt: TGTGCCAGCAGCATAAACACAGATACGCAGTATTTT
v_call: TRBV7-9; d_call: -; j_call: TRBJ1-4; clone_size: -; cdr3_aa: CASSGLGAGKKLFF; cdr3_nt: TGTGCCAGCAGCGGTTTGGGGGCAGGGAAAAAACTGTTTTTT
v_call: TRBV5-1; d_call: TRBD1; j_call: TRBJ1-3; clone_size: -; cdr3_aa: CASTLLPGQSSGNTIYF; cdr3_nt: TGCGCCAGCACTCTCCTCCCGGGACAGAGCTCTGGAAACACCATATATTTT
v_call: TRBV30; d_call: -; j_call: TRBJ1-1; clone_size: -; cdr3_aa: CASSSPGTEAFF; cdr3_nt: TGTGCCTCCTCTAGTCCTGGAACTGAAGCTTTCTTT
v_call: TRBV3-1/TRBV3-2; d_call: -; j_call: TRBJ2-7; clone_size: -; cdr3_aa: CASSQGTWTYEQYF; cdr3_nt: TGTGCCAGCAGCCAAGGGACTTGGACCTACGAGCAGTACTTC
v_call: TRBV5-1; d_call: -; j_call: TRBJ2-3; clone_size: -; cdr3_aa: CASSLAGDHTDTQYF; cdr3_nt: TGCGCCAGCAGCTTGGCGGGGGATCACACAGATACGCAGTATTTT
v_call: TRBV5-1; d_call: TRBD1; j_call: TRBJ1-2; clone_size: -; cdr3_aa: CASSPGQGGGYTF; cdr3_nt: TGCGCCAGCAGCCCAGGACAGGGTGGTGGCTACACCTTC
v_call: TRBV18; d_call: TRBD1; j_call: TRBJ1-2; clone_size: -; cdr3_aa: CASSPPSTGGYGYTF; cdr3_nt: TGTGCCAGCTCACCACCGTCAACAGGGGGCTATGGCTACACCTTC
v_call: TRBV5-5; d_call: -; j_call: TRBJ1-5; clone_size: -; cdr3_aa: CASSLYGGDQPQHF; cdr3_nt: TGTGCCAGCAGCCTTTATGGAGGGGATCAGCCCCAGCATTTT
v_call: TRBV6-5; d_call: TRBD1; j_call: TRBJ1-1; clone_size: -; cdr3_aa: CASSYGTGVTEAFF; cdr3_nt: TGTGCCAGCAGTTACGGGACAGGGGTCACTGAAGCTTTCTTT
v_call: TRBV2; d_call: TRBD2; j_call: TRBJ2-5; clone_size: few; cdr3_aa: CASSDRTSGGQETQYF; cdr3_nt: TGTGCCAGCAGTGATCGGACTAGCGGGGGGCAAGAGACCCAGTACTTC
v_call: TRBV6-6; d_call: -; j_call: TRBJ1-5; clone_size: -; cdr3_aa: CASMHRDNQPQHF; cdr3_nt: TGTGCCAGCATGCACAGAGACAATCAGCCCCAGCATTTT
v_call: TRBV15; d_call: -; j_call: TRBJ2-7; clone_size: -; cdr3_aa: CATSRDQGDGYEQYF; cdr3_nt: TGTGCCACCAGCAGAGATCAGGGCGACGGCTACGAGCAGTACTTC
v_call: TRBV7-2; d_call: -; j_call: TRBJ2-7; clone_size: -; cdr3_aa: CASSSETGSYEQYF; cdr3_nt: TGTGCCAGCAGCTCAGAGACAGGTTCCTACGAGCAGTACTTC
v_call: TRBV30; d_call: TRBD1; j_call: TRBJ1-2; clone_size: -; cdr3_aa: CAWSQLTGVEGYTF; cdr3_nt: TGTGCCTGGAGTCAGTTGACAGGGGTAGAGGGCTACACCTTC
v_call: TRBV5-1; d_call: TRBD1; j_call: TRBJ1-1; clone_size: few; cdr3_aa: CASSVPGQWPAEAFF; cdr3_nt: TGCGCCAGCAGCGTACCGGGACAGTGGCCAGCTGAAGCTTTCTTT
v_call: TRBV28; d_call: -; j_call: TRBJ2-5; clone_size: once; cdr3_aa: CASSLGSDGGAETQYF; cdr3_nt: TGTGCCAGCAGTTTAGGATCTGATGGGGGGGCGGAGACCCAGTACTTC
v_call: TRBV7-2; d_call: -; j_call: TRBJ2-5; clone_size: -; cdr3_aa: CASSSGYQETQYF; cdr3_nt: TGTGCCAGCAGCTCGGGATACCAAGAGACCCAGTACTTC
v_call: TRBV6-5; d_call: TRBD2; j_call: TRBJ2-1; clone_size: -; cdr3_aa: CASSRTRYNEQFF; cdr3_nt: TGTGCCAGCAGCCGGACTAGGTACAATGAGCAGTTCTTC
v_call: TRBV6-5; d_call: TRBD1; j_call: TRBJ1-1; clone_size: -; cdr3_aa: CASWTGFTEAFF; cdr3_nt: TGTGCCAGCTGGACAGGGTTCACTGAAGCTTTCTTT
v_call: TRBV30; d_call: TRBD1; j_call: TRBJ1-5; clone_size: -; cdr3_aa: CAWRARDSLLSEQPQHF; cdr3_nt: TGTGCCTGGAGGGCCCGGGACAGCCTATTGTCTGAGCAGCCCCAGCATTTT